The T cell receptor (beta chain) described here comes from a study of spatial heterogeneity in lung cancer. Study-wide background: Untreated early-stage non-small cell lung cancer patients, around 72 in total, were the donors. Where present, follow-up PBMC were sequenced a median of roughly 25 months after resection.

V lost 3 bases and J 10 bases, leaving 13 bases between the germline ends. This CDR3 spans 13 amino acids. Germline lookup yields CDR1 SGHTA and CDR2 FQGNSA. TCRdb reanalysed the 5' RACE reads using MiXCR and keeps one entry per CDR3 protein. The data hold about 47,000 distinct CDR3 sequences, with about 12% observed a single time. This clonotype has a count of ten or more. As to time point: blood at routine non-recurrence follow-up after resection. Sequences were derived from PBMCs, sampled at follow-up. The sequence was collected from a male donor with early-stage non-small cell lung cancer. The gene calls are TRBV7-2 and TRBJ2-1; D remains ambiguous. CDR3 protein: CASSFPILGEQFF. DNA of the CDR3: TGTGCCAGCAGCTTTCCGATTTTGGGGGAGCAGTTCTTC.